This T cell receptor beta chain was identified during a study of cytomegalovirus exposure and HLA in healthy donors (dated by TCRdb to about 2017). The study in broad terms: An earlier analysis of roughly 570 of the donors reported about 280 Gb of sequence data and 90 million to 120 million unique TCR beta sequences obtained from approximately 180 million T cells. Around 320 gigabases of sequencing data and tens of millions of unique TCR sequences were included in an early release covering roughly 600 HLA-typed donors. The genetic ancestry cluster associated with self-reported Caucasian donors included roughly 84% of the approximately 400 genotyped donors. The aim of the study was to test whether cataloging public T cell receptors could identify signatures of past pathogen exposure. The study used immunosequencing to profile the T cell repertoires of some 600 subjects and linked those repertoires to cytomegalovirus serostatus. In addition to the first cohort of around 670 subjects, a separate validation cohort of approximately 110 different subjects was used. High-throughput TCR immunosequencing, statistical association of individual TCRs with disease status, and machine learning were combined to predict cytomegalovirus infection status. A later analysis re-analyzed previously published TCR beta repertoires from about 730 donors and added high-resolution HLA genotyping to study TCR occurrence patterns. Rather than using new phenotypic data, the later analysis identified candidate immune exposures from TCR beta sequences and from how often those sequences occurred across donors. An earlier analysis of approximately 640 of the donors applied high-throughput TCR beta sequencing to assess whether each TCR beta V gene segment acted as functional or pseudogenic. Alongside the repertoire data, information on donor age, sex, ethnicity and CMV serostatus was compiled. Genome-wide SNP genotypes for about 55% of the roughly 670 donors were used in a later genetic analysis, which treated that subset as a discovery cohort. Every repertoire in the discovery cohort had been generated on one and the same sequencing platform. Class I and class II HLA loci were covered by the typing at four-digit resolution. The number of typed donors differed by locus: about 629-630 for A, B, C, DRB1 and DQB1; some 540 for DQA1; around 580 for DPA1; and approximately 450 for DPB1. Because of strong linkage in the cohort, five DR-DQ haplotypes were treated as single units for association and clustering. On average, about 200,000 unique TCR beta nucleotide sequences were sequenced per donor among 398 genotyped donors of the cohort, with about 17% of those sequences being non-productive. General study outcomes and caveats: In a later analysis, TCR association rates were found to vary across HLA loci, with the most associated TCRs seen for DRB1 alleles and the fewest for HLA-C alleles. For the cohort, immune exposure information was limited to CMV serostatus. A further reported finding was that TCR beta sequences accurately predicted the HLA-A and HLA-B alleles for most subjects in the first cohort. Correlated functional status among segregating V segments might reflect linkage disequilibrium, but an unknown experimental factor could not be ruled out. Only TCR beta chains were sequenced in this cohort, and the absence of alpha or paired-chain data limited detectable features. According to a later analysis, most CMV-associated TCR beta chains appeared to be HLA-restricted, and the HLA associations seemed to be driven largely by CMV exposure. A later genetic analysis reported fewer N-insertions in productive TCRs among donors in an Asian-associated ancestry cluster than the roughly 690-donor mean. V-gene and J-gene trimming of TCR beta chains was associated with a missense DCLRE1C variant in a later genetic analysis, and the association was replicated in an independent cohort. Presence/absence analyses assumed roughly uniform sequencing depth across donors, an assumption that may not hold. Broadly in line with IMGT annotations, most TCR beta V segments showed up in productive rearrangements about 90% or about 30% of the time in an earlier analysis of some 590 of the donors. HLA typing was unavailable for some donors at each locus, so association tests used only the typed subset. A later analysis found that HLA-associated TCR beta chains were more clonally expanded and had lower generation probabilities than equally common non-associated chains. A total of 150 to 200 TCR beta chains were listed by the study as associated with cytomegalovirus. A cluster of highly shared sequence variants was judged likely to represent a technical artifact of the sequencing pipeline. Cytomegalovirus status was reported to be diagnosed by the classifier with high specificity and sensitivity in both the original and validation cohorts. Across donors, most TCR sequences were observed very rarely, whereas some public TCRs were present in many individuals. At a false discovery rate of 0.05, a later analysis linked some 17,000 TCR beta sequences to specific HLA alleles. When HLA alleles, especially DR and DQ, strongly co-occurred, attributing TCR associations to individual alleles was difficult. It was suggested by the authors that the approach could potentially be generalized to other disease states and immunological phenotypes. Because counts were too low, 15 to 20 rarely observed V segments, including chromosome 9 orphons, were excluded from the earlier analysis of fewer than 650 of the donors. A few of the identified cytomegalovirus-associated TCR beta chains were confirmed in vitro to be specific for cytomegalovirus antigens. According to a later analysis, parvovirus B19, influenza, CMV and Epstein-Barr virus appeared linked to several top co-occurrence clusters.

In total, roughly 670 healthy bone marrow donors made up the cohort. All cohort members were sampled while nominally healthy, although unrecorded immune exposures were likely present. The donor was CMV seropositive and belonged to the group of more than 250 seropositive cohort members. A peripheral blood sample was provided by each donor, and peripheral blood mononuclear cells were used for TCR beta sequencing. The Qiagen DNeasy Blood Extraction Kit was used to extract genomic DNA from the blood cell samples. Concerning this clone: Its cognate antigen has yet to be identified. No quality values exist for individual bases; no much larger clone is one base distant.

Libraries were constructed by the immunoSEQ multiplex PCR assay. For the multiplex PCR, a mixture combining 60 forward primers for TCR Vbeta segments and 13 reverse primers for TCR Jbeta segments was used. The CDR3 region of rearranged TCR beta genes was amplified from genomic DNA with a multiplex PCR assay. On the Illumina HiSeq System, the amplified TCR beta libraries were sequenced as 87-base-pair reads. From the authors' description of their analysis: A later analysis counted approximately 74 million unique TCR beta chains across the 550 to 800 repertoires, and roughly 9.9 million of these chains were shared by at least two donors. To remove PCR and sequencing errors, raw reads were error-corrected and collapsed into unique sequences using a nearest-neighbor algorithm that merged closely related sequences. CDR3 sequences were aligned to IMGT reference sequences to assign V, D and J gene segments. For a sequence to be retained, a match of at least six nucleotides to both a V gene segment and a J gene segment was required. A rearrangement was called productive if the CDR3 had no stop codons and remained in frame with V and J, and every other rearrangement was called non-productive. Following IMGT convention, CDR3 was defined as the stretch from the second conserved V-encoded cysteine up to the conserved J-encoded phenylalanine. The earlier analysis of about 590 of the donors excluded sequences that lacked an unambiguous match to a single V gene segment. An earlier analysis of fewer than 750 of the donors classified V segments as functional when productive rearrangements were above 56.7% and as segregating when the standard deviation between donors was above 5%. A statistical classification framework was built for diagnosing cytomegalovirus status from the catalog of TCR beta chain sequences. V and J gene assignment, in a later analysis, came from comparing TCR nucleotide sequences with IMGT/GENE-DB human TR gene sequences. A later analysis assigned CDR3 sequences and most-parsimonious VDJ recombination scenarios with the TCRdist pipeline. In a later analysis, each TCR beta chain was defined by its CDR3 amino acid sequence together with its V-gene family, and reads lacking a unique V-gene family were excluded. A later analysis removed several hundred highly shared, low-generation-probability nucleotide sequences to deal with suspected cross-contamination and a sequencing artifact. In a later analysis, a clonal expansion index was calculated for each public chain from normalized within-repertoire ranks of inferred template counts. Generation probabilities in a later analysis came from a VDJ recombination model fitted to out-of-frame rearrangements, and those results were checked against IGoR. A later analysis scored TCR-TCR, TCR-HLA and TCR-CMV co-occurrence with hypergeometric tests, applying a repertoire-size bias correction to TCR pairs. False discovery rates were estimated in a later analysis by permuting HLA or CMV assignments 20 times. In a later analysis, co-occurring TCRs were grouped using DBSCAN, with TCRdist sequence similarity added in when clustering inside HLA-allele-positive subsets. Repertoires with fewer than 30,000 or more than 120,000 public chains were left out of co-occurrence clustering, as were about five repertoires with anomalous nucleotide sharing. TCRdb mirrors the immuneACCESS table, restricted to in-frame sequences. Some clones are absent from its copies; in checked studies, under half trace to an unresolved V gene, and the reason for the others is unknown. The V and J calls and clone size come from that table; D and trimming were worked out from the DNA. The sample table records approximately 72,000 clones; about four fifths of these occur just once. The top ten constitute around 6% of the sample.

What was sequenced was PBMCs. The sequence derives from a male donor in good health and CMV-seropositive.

The CDR3 loop reads CARDNSATNEKLFF. In nucleotides, the sequence is TGTGCCAGGGATAACAGTGCAACTAATGAAAAACTGTTTTTT. The sequence links TRBV6-4 to TRBJ1-4, with no reliable assignment of the D segment. Cut back by 9 bases and 0 bases, the V and J ends lie 11 bases apart. The CDR3, cysteine through phenylalanine, is 14 amino acids long. The CDR3 DNA has 42 bases and is translated from base 1. The germline V gene yields MRHNA for CDR1 and SNTAGT for CDR2.